Below, 30 T cell receptor beta chains from the same sample are listed, as sequenced in a study of cytomegalovirus exposure and HLA in healthy donors. The PCR was carried out with 60 Vbeta primers and 13 Jbeta primers. Produced via immunoSEQ multiplex PCR; TCRdb's table is partial and in-frame only. The table lists 130,000 to 150,000 clones, roughly 84% of them singletons. Source material: PBMCs. The receptors stem from a boy younger than 10 in good health and CMV-seronegative.

The rearrangement uses TRBV18 and TRBJ1-1, with a tentative D call TRBD1 (6 bases). The CDR3 length is 13 residues. Germline lookup yields CDR1 KGHSH and CDR2 LQKENI. V was trimmed by 5 bases and J by 1 base, leaving 8 bases between them. The CDR3 nucleotides are TGTGCCAGCTCAGGACAGACGAACACTGAAGCTTTCTTT. Protein: CASSGQTNTEAFF.

The chain recombines TRBV19 with TRBJ1-2; D is possibly TRBD1 (6 bases). This CDR3 is built from 15 residues. Germline CDR1 and CDR2: LNHDA and SQIVND (reference sequence). Between the trimmed V and J ends, which lost 5 bases and 8 bases, there was a span of 21 bases. DNA for the CDR3: TGTGCCAGTAGTCCAGGACAGATTCCTACCACGGGCTACACCTTC. Translation gives CASSPGQIPTTGYTF.

The V gene is TRBV7-9, the J gene TRBJ1-1; TRBD1 matches at 7 bases. The junction had 8 bases not matched to a gene; V was cut back by 6 bases and J by 7 bases. CDR3 length: 13 residues. Looked up from germline, CDR1 is SEHNR and CDR2 is FQNEAQ (reference sequence). Here the CDR3 reads CASSRQGKGEAFF. In DNA, the CDR3 is TGTGCCAGCAGTCGACAGGGAAAGGGTGAAGCTTTCTTT. Supplemented by reference TRBV7-9 and TRBJ1-1, the full variable domain reads DTGVSQNPRHKITKRGQNVTFRCDPISEHNRLYWYRQTLGQGPEFLTYFQNEAQLEKSRLLSDRFSAERPKGSFSTLEIQRTEQGDSAMYLCASSRQGKGEAFFGQGTRLTVV.

V gene TRBV9 combines with J gene TRBJ2-1; perhaps TRBD2 as D (6 bases). Germline assignment: CDR1 SGDLS and CDR2 YYNGEE. The CDR3 totals 16 residues. V dropped 0 bases and J dropped 2 bases, with 12 bases sitting between them. CDR3 bases: TGTGCCAGCAGCGTAGGGGGGTGGGGGGCCTACAATGAGCAGTTCTTC. Its translation: CASSVGGWGAYNEQFF.

The rearrangement joins TRBV5-1 to TRBJ2-1; 9 positions match TRBD2. CDR1 and CDR2 (germline): SGHRS, YFSETQ. With V trimmed by 2 bases and J by 5 bases, 5 bases remained unmatched. The CDR3 consists of 15 residues. The CDR3 DNA reads TGCGCCAGCAGCTTCGGGCTAGCGGGACACAATGAGCAGTTCTTC. Translation: CASSFGLAGHNEQFF.

This clone was found a few times. This chain uses TRBV6-4 with TRBJ1-2; 9 positions agree with TRBD1. Germline V gene lookup returns CDR1 MRHNA and CDR2 SNTAGT. The CDR3 has 13 amino acids. Trimming cost V 0 bases and J 8 bases; bases outside gene matches: 1. CDR3 coding DNA: TGTGCCAGCAGTGACTCCGGGACAGGGGGCTACACCTTC. Amino acids: CASSDSGTGGYTF.

J is TRBJ1-5 and V is TRBV4-3; D gene ambiguous. The CDR3 is 15 amino acids. V gave up 5 bases and J gave up 5 bases, with 16 bases separating them. Germline-derived CDR1 and CDR2 are LGHNA and YSLEER. This CDR3 reads CASSSGVGEDQPQHF. The DNA of the CDR3 is TGCGCCAGCAGCAGCGGGGTCGGGGAGGATCAGCCCCAGCATTTT.

The chain recombines TRBV4-1 with TRBJ1-4; the D gene is possibly TRBD1 (6 bases). With 0 bases removed from V and 8 bases from J, the gap between germline ends came to 19 bases. The CDR3 totals 17 residues. Germline V CDR1 and CDR2: MGHRA, YSYEKL. The CDR3 protein is CASSQDRGRGGGEKLFF. The CDR3 DNA reads as TGCGCCAGCAGCCAAGATAGGGGCAGGGGCGGGGGCGAAAAACTGTTTTTT.

The V call is TRBV5-6, the J call TRBJ2-5; 8 positions match TRBD1. The trim removed 4 bases at V and 3 bases at J, leaving 8 bases unmatched. This CDR3 spans 15 amino acids. The germline V gene has CDR1 SGHDT and CDR2 YYEEEE. The CDR3 loop is CASSLTGGSKETQYF. The DNA of the CDR3 is TGTGCCAGCAGCCTCACAGGGGGTTCTAAAGAGACCCAGTACTTC.

V and J are TRBV9 and TRBJ2-5, with D uncertain. V lost 6 bases to trimming and J lost 5 bases, with 14 bases between them. Germline V lookup: CDR1 SGDLS, CDR2 YYNGEE. This CDR3 is 13 amino acids long. CDR3 DNA: TGTGCCAGCAACGACCAGGCCCACGAGACCCAGTACTTC. As protein: CASNDQAHETQYF.

The chain couples TRBV11-2 to TRBJ1-5; 7 bases are shared with TRBD1. In germline, CDR1 is SGHAT, CDR2 FQNNGV. This CDR3 is built from 14 residues. The V gene end was trimmed by 6 bases and the J gene end by 6 bases; junction bases not matched to a gene: 8. CDR3: CASRRGGVGQPQHF. The CDR3 DNA sequence: TGTGCCAGCAGAAGAGGGGGCGTTGGTCAGCCCCAGCATTTT.

The V and J genes are TRBV10-3 and TRBJ2-2; D might be TRBD2 (5 bases). Between the trimmed V and J ends, which lost 2 bases and 7 bases, there was a span of 5 bases. Germline CDR1 ENHRY, CDR2 SYGVKD. This CDR3 region has 12 residues. The CDR3 DNA reads as TGTGCCATCAGTGAGGAGGGCGGGGAGCTGTTTTTT. Its protein product is CAISEEGGELFF.

The chain joins TRBV9 to TRBJ2-4, with 10 positions matching TRBD2. V gave up 4 bases and J gave up 6 bases; unmatched junction bases: 10. Germline-derived CDR1 and CDR2 are SGDLS and YYNGEE. The CDR3 runs 16 residues. The CDR3 reads CASSPSGLADINIQYF. CDR3 nucleotide sequence: TGTGCCAGCAGCCCCTCTGGACTAGCGGATATAAACATTCAGTACTTC.

The V call is TRBV11-1, the J call TRBJ2-1; 7 positions match TRBD2. J was trimmed by 3 bases and V by 4 bases; bases with no gene match: 12. The CDR3 sequence is 17 residues long. Germline V CDR1 and CDR2: SGHAT, FQDESV (reference sequence). CDR3 sequence (DNA): TGTGCCAGCAGCTACCCCCGGAGCGGGGCCTTCTACAATGAGCAGTTCTTC. It specifies CASSYPRSGAFYNEQFF.

V is TRBV6-4 and J is TRBJ2-1; 14 nucleotides line up with TRBD2. Germline lookup yields CDR1 MRHNA and CDR2 SNTAGT. The V segment lost 5 bases and the J segment 6 bases; nucleotides outside the gene matches: 3. The CDR3 spans 15 residues. The CDR3, as DNA: TGTGCCAGCAGTATGACTAGCGGGGGGGCCAATGAGCAGTTCTTC. Protein: CASSMTSGGANEQFF.

This clone occurred a few times. The chain couples TRBV28 to TRBJ2-1; 8 nucleotides align to TRBD2. Germline V gene lookup returns CDR1 MDHEN and CDR2 SYDVKM. V shed 7 bases and J 9 bases; nucleotides not matched to a gene: 11. There are 14 residues in the CDR3. The CDR3 DNA is TGTGCCAGCACACGGGAGGGCCTTAGCGGTGAGCAGTTCTTC. Its translation: CASTREGLSGEQFF.

The V gene is TRBV4-1, the J gene TRBJ2-2; 8 bases are a match to TRBD1. The CDR3 sequence is 16 residues long. Germline CDR1 and CDR2: MGHRA and YSYEKL. V lost 3 bases, J lost 3 bases, and 6 bases stayed unmatched. The CDR3 region is CASSQIGQGYTGELFF. CDR3 nucleotide sequence: TGCGCCAGCAGCCAGATTGGACAGGGCTACACCGGGGAGCTGTTTTTT.

The chain joins TRBV5-6 to TRBJ2-1, with D hard to call. V gave up 0 bases and J gave up 9 bases, with 7 bases separating them. Germline values: CDR1 SGHDT, CDR2 YYEEEE. The CDR3 sequence is 12 residues long. In DNA, the CDR3 is TGTGCCAGCAGCTTGGGTGCGAGTGAGCAGTTCTTC. Its protein product is CASSLGASEQFF.

The table lists this clone with a few counts. V and J are TRBV11-3 and TRBJ2-2; D is uncertain. V gave up 5 bases and J gave up 4 bases, with 8 bases separating them. The germline V gene encodes CDR1 SGHNT and CDR2 YENEEA. This CDR3 region has 13 residues. The chain's CDR3 is CASSQWATGELFF. The CDR3 DNA is TGTGCCAGCAGCCAGTGGGCCACCGGGGAGCTGTTTTTT.

This clone was detected only once. The gene calls are TRBV19 and TRBJ1-1; 7 nucleotides align to TRBD1. This CDR3 has 14 residues. The V gene's germline CDR1 is LNHDA and CDR2 SQIVND (reference sequence). J lost 0 bases, V lost 8 bases, and 6 bases had no gene match. The CDR3 protein is CASGTARMNTEAFF. The CDR3 DNA reads TGTGCCAGTGGGACAGCCCGCATGAACACTGAAGCTTTCTTT.

This clone has only a few counts. V and J are TRBV6-5 and TRBJ2-7, with 10 bases aligning to TRBD1. Looked up from germline, CDR1 is MNHEY and CDR2 is SVGAGI. The CDR3 totals 14 residues. V lost 4 bases, J lost 5 bases, and 5 bases stayed unmatched. The CDR3 sequence: CASSLGQGSDEQYF. The CDR3 DNA reads as TGTGCCAGCAGTTTGGGACAGGGGAGCGACGAGCAGTACTTC.

In its sample, this clone was seen a few times. The junction and the germline gene differ at one end; a read error may be behind it. The chain recombines TRBV7-9 with TRBJ1-1; D gene ambiguous. The CDR3 sequence is 12 residues long. Germline V gene lookup returns CDR1 SEHNR and CDR2 FQNEAQ (reference sequence). The CDR3 loop is CSSSRNAAEAFF. The CDR3 region has the DNA TGTTCCAGCAGCCGAAATGCGGCTGAAGCTTTCTTT.

This clone appeared a few times. The chain links TRBV7-3 to TRBJ2-1; 10 nucleotides align to TRBD2. CDR1 and CDR2 from the germline V gene are SGHTA and FQGTGA. After removal of 5 bases from V and 6 bases from J, the junction contained 7 bases not matched to a gene. The CDR3 is made up of 15 amino acids. CDR3 nucleotide sequence: TGTGCCAGCAGCCTCCTAGCGGGAGTTTCCAATGAGCAGTTCTTC. It codes for CASSLLAGVSNEQFF. Full variable domain (remainder filled in from reference TRBV7-3 and TRBJ2-1): GAGVSQTPSNKVTEKGKYVELRCDPISGHTALYWYRQSLGQGPEFLIYFQGTGAADDSGLPNDRFFAVRPEGSVSTLKIQRTERGDSAVYLCASSLLAGVSNEQFFGPGTRLTVL.

J is TRBJ2-7 and V is TRBV6-5; TRBD2 agrees at 8 bases. The V gene end was trimmed by 6 bases and the J gene end by 2 bases; junction bases not matched to a gene: 3. Germline V gene data show CDR1 as MNHEY and CDR2 as SVGAGI. The CDR3 has 13 amino acids. The CDR3: CASSGLAAYEQYF. DNA for the CDR3: TGTGCCAGCAGCGGACTAGCCGCCTACGAGCAGTACTTC.

This clone was detected a few times. The CDR3 sequence: CASSRGQGWFTAFF. The CDR3, as DNA: TGTGCCAGCAGCCGGGGACAGGGGTGGTTTACAGCTTTCTTT. The chain carries TRBV6-5 and TRBJ1-1, with 10 bases lining up with TRBD1. Germline V lookup: CDR1 MNHEY, CDR2 SVGAGI. V lost 6 bases, J lost 10 bases, and 11 bases stayed unmatched. The CDR3 extends over 14 amino acids.

The gene calls are TRBV25-1 and TRBJ2-1; 7 bases are a match to TRBD2. Germline CDR1 reads MGHDK; CDR2 reads SYGVNS. The CDR3 is 16 amino acids. The J segment lost 0 bases and the V segment lost 8 bases, leaving 10 bases of the junction unmatched. The CDR3 DNA is TGTGCCAGCCGAGACACTAGCGTTAGCTCCTACAATGAGCAGTTCTTC. This sequence encodes CASRDTSVSSYNEQFF.

The chain is built from TRBV9 and TRBJ1-3; 8 nucleotides line up with TRBD1. The CDR3 extends over 15 amino acids. Losses at the gene ends were 3 bases for V and 3 bases for J; bases not matched to a gene: 5. Germline V CDR1 and CDR2: SGDLS, YYNGEE. The CDR3 spells CASSETGVDGNTIYF. The CDR3 DNA follows: TGTGCCAGCAGCGAGACAGGGGTTGATGGAAACACCATATATTTT.

The chain carries TRBV11-1 and TRBJ1-4; D remains ambiguous. The CDR3 contains 16 residues. The germline V and J ends were trimmed by 5 bases and 4 bases, with 17 bases remaining between them. Germline V gives CDR1 SGHAT, CDR2 FQDESV (reference sequence). The CDR3, as DNA: TGTGCCAGCAGCCCCCGAGGGCCGCGTCTTAATGAAAAACTGTTTTTT. Its translation: CASSPRGPRLNEKLFF.

The sample holds one count of this clone. V usage is TRBV6-1 and J usage is TRBJ2-5; tentative D call: TRBD1 (5 bases). The CDR3 length is 14 residues. Deletions cut 0 bases from V and 2 bases from J, with 7 bases between. Germline V gives CDR1 MNHNS, CDR2 SASEGT. CDR3 coding DNA: TGTGCCAGCAGTGAAGCGACAGATCAAGAGACCCAGTACTTC. The encoded protein is CASSEATDQETQYF.

This chain uses TRBV5-4 with TRBJ1-1; 7 bases are a match to TRBD1. From germline, CDR1 is SGHNT and CDR2 YYREEE (reference sequence). CDR3 size: 16 residues. The V and J ends lost 2 bases and 4 bases, in that order; junction bases with no gene match: 11. The CDR3 region has the DNA TGTGCCAGCAGCTTTTACAGGGGCTCGGCGGGCACTGAAGCTTTCTTT. It encodes CASSFYRGSAGTEAFF. Combining the CDR3 with reference TRBV5-4 and TRBJ1-1 gives the whole variable domain ETGVTQSPTHLIKTRGQQVTLRCSSQSGHNTVSWYQQALGQGPQFIFQYYREEENGRGNFPPRFSGLQFPNYSSELNVNALELDDSALYLCASSFYRGSAGTEAFFGQGTRLTVV.